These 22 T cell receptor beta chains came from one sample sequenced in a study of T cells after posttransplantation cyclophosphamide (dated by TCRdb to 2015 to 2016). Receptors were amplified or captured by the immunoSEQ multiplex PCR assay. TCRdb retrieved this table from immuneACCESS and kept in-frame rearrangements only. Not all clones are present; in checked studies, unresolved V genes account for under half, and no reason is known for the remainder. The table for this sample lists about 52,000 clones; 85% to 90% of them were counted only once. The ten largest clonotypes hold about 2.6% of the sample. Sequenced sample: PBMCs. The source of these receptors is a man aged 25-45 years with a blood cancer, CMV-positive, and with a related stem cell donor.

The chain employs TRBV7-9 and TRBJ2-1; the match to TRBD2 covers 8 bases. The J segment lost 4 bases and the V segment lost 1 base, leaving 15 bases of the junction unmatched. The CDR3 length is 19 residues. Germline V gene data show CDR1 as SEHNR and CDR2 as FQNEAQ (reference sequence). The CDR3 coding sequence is TGTGCCAGCAGCTTAGGGGCTGGCCGGGCGGGAGGATATTACAATGAGCAGTTCTTC. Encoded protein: CASSLGAGRAGGYYNEQFF.

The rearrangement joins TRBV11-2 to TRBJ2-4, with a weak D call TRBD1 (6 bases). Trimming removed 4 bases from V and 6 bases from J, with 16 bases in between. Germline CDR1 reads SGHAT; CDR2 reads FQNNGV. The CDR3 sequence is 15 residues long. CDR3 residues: CASSSWSTQGNIQYF. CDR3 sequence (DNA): TGTGCCAGCAGCTCCTGGTCAACACAGGGAAACATTCAGTACTTC.

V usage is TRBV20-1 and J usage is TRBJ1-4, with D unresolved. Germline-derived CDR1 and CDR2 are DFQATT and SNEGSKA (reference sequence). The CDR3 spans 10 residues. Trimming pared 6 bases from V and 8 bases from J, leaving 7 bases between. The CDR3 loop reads CSATSEKLFF. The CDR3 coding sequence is TGCAGTGCAACATCAGAAAAACTGTTTTTT.

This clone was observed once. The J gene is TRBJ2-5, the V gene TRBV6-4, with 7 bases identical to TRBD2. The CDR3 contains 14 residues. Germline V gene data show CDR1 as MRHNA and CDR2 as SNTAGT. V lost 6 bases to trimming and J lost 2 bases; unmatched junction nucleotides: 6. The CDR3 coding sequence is TGTGCCAGCAGGGGGACTAAGGGACAAGAGACCCAGTACTTC. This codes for CASRGTKGQETQYF.

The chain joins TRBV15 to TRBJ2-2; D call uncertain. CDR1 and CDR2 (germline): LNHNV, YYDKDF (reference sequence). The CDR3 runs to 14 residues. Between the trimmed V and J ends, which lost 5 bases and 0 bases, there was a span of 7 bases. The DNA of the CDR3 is TGTGCCACCAGCCCCCAGGCGAACACCGGGGAGCTGTTTTTT. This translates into CATSPQANTGELFF.

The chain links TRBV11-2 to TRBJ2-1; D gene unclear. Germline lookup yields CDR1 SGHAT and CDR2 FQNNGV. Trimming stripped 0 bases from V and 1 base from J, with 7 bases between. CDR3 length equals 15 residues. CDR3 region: CASSLEYNSYNEQFF. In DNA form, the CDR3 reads TGTGCCAGCAGCTTAGAGTATAATTCCTACAATGAGCAGTTCTTC.

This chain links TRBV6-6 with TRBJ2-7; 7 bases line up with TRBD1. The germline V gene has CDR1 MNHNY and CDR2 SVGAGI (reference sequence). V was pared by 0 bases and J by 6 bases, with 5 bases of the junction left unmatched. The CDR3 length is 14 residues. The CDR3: CASSYSRQGAEQYF. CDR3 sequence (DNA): TGTGCCAGCAGTTACTCCCGACAGGGAGCCGAGCAGTACTTC.

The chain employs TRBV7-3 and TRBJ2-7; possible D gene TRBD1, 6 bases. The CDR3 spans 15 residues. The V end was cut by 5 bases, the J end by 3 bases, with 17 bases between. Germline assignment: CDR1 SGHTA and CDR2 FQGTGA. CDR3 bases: TGTGCCAGCAGCCTGGTGGGGGCCACCTACTACGAGCAGTACTTC. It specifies CASSLVGATYYEQYF.

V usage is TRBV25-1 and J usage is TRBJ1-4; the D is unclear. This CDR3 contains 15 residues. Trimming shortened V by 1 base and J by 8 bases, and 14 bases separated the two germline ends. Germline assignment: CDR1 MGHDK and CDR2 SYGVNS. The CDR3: CASSEWKGWEEKLFF. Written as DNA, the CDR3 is TGTGCCAGCAGTGAATGGAAAGGGTGGGAGGAAAAACTGTTTTTT.

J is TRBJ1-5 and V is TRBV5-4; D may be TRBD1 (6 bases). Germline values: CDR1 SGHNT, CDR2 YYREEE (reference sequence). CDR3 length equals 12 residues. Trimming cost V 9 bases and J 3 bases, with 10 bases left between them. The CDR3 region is CATGTHNQPQHF. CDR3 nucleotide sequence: TGTGCCACCGGGACACACAATCAGCCCCAGCATTTT.

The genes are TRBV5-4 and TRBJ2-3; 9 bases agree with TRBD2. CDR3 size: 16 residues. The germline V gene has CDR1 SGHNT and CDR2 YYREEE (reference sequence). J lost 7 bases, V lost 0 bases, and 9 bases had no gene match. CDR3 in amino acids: CASSLAGGASGNTQYF. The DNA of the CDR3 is TGTGCCAGCAGCTTGGCCGGGGGGGCTAGCGGGAATACGCAGTATTTT.

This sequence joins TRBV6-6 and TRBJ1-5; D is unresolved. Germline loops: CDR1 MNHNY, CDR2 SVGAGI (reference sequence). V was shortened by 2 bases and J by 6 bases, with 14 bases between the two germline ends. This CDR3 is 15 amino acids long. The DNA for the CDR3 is TGTGCCAGCAGTTACAAGGCCACTGCGGGTCAGCCCCAGCATTTT. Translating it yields CASSYKATAGQPQHF.

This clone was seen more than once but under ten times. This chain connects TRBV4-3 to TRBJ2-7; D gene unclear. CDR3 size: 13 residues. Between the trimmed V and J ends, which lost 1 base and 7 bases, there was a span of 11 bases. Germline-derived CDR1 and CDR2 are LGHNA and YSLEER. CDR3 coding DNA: TGCGCCAGCAGCCAAGTTAGAAGTGTAGAGCAGTACTTC. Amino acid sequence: CASSQVRSVEQYF.

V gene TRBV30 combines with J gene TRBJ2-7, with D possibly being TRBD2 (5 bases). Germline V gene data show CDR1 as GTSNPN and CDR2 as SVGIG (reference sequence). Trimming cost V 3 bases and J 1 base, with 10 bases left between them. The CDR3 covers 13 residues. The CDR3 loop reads CAWRAGPSYEQYF. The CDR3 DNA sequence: TGTGCCTGGAGGGCGGGCCCATCCTACGAGCAGTACTTC.

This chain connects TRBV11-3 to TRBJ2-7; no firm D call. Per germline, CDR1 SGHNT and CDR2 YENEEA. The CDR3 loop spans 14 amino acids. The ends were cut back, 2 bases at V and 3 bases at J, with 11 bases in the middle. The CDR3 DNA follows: TGTGCCAGCAGCTTACAGCCAGAGGACTACGAGCAGTACTTC. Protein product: CASSLQPEDYEQYF. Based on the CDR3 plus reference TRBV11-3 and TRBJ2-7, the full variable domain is EAGVVQSPRYKIIEKKQPVAFWCNPISGHNTLYWYLQNLGQGPELLIRYENEEAVDDSQLPKDRFSAERLKGVDSTLKIQPAELGDSAVYLCASSLQPEDYEQYFGPGTRLTVT.

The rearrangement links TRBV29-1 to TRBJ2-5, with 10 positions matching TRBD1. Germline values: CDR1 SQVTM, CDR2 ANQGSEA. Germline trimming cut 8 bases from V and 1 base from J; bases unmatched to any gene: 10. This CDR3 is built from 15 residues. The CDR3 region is CSSLPDRGSQETQYF. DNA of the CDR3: TGCAGCTCACTACCGGACAGGGGGTCCCAAGAGACCCAGTACTTC. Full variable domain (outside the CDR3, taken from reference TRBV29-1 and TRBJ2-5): SAVISQKPSRDICQRGTSLTIQCQVDSQVTMMFWYRQQPGQSLTLIATANQGSEATYESGFVIDKFPISRPNLTFSTLTVSNMSPEDSSIYLCSSLPDRGSQETQYFGPGTRLLVL.

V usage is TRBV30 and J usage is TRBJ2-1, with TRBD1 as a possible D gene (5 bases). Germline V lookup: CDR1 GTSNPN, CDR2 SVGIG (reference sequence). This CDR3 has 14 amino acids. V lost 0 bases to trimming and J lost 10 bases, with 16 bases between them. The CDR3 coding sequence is TGTGCCTGGAGTGTACTCCCAGGGCAGTGGGAGCAGTTCTTC. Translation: CAWSVLPGQWEQFF.

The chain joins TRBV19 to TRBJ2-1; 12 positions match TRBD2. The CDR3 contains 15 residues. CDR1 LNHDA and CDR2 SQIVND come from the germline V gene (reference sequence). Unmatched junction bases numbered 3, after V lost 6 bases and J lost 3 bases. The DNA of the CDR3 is TGTGCCAGTAGGACTAGCGGGAGTCTCTACAATGAGCAGTTCTTC. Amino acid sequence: CASRTSGSLYNEQFF.

The chain's CDR3 is CASSLRGLAGDYDTDTQYF. The CDR3 nucleotides read TGTGCCAGCAGTTTACGGGGACTAGCGGGAGACTATGACACAGATACGCAGTATTTT. The rearrangement joins TRBV27 to TRBJ2-3, with 14 bases fitting TRBD2. Germline V CDR1 and CDR2: MNHEY, SMNVEV (reference sequence). Trimming took 2 bases from V and 2 from J; bases not matched to a gene: 9. The CDR3 is 19 residues long.

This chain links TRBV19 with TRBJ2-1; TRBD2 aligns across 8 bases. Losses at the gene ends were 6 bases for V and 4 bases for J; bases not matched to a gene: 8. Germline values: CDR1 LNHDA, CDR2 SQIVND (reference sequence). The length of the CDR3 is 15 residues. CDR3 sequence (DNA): TGTGCCAGTAGACCGACTAGCGCCTCATACAATGAGCAGTTCTTC. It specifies CASRPTSASYNEQFF.

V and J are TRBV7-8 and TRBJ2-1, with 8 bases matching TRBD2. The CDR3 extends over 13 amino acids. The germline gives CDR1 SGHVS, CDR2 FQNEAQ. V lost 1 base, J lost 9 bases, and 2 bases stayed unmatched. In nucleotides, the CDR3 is TGTGCCAGCAGCTTAGTCCTAGCGGGTGAGCAGTTCTTC. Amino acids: CASSLVLAGEQFF.

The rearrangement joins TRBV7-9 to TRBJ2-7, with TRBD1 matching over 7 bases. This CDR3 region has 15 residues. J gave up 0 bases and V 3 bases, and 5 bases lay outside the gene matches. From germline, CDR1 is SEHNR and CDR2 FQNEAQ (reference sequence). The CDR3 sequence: CASSLGQPSSYEQYF. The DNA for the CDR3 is TGTGCCAGCAGCTTGGGACAGCCGAGCTCCTACGAGCAGTACTTC.